The 29 T cell receptor beta chains in this list originate from one sample, sequenced in a study of shared clonotypes between healthy human individuals. TCRdb keeps only in-frame clones here, not all; method: immunoSEQ multiplex PCR. The sample consists of a few million clones, about 92% of them appearing once. Sequenced: naive CD4+ T cells from PBMCs. Subset in this sample: CD45RA+ positively selected. These receptors all stem from a man younger than 35 in good health. Some clones in this sample may be carry-over from other donors' samples.

The rearrangement links TRBV10-1 to TRBJ2-3, with 10 nucleotides matching TRBD2. Germline V gene data show CDR1 as WNHNN and CDR2 as SYGVQD (reference sequence). After removal of 4 bases from V and 2 bases from J, the junction contained 9 bases not matched to a gene. CDR3 size: 17 residues. The DNA for the CDR3 is TGCGCCAGCAGTGGAGCGGGAGGGCCGTTAGTCACAGATACGCAGTATTTT. It codes for CASSGAGGPLVTDTQYF.

The chain couples TRBV14 to TRBJ1-2; TRBD1 matches 8 bases. V lost 2 bases, J lost 0 bases, and 2 bases stayed unmatched. The CDR3 has 15 amino acids. The germline V gene encodes CDR1 SGHDN and CDR2 FVKESK. CDR3: CASSQTGGANYGYTF. As DNA, the CDR3 is TGTGCCAGCAGCCAAACAGGGGGAGCTAACTATGGCTACACCTTC.

Concerning this clone itself: Other DNA sequences in this sample translate to the same CDR3. CDR3: CASSPPSGAGQPQHF. The CDR3 DNA follows: TGTGCCAGCTCACCGCCCTCGGGGGCTGGGCAGCCCCAGCATTTT. The V and J genes are TRBV18 and TRBJ1-5; D may be TRBD1 (6 bases). Germline lookup yields CDR1 KGHSH and CDR2 LQKENI. CDR3 length equals 15 residues. The V end lost 3 bases, the J end lost 7 bases, and 16 bases lay between the germline ends.

Details on this clone: Other DNA sequences from this sample encode an identical CDR3 as well. The genes are TRBV6-1 and TRBJ1-4; 7 nucleotides align to TRBD1. V gave up 4 bases and J gave up 7 bases; unmatched junction bases: 6. Germline CDR1 reads MNHNS; CDR2 reads SASEGT. The CDR3 is 14 amino acids. The CDR3 sequence is CASSGRQGAEKLFF. The CDR3 DNA is TGTGCCAGCAGTGGACGACAGGGAGCTGAAAAACTGTTTTTT.

The rearrangement joins TRBV19 to TRBJ2-6, with 12 bases fitting TRBD1. The length of the CDR3 is 20 residues. Germline CDR1 and CDR2: LNHDA and SQIVND (reference sequence). The V segment lost 4 bases and the J segment 0 bases; nucleotides outside the gene matches: 10. CDR3 sequence (DNA): TGTGCCAGTAGTAGCCGGGACAGGGGGCCCTCCAGCTCTGGGGCCAACGTCCTGACTTTC. This gives the protein CASSSRDRGPSSSGANVLTF. Full variable domain (rest looked up from reference TRBV19 and TRBJ2-6): DGGITQSPKYLFRKEGQNVTLSCEQNLNHDAMYWYRQDPGQGLRLIYYSQIVNDFQKGDIAEGYSVSREKKESFPLTVTSAQKNPTAFYLCASSSRDRGPSSSGANVLTFGAGSRLTVL.

In regard to this clone: This same CDR3 is encoded by further DNA sequences in the sample. V gene TRBV28 combines with J gene TRBJ1-2, with a tentative D call TRBD1 (5 bases). This CDR3 comprises 12 residues. From germline, CDR1 is MDHEN and CDR2 SYDVKM. The V end lost 1 base, the J end lost 8 bases, and 8 bases lay between the germline ends. The CDR3, as DNA: TGTGCCAGCAGTTTATCTGGGGGGGGCTACACCTTC. This encodes CASSLSGGGYTF.

V gene TRBV7-3 combines with J gene TRBJ2-7; 8 nucleotides agree with TRBD1. There are 16 residues in the CDR3. The ends lost 0 bases at V and 5 bases at J; junction bases unmatched: 9. Germline CDR1 and CDR2: SGHTA and FQGTGA. CDR3 sequence: CASSLTPRGTGHEQYF. CDR3 nucleotides: TGTGCCAGCAGCTTAACGCCAAGGGGGACAGGACACGAGCAGTACTTC.

The chain joins TRBV10-1 to TRBJ2-5, with D maybe TRBD1 (6 bases). Germline assignment: CDR1 WNHNN and CDR2 SYGVQD (reference sequence). The V end lost 4 bases, the J end lost 4 bases, and 10 bases lay between the germline ends. The length of the CDR3 is 13 residues. The CDR3 sequence: CASSVIRGETQYF. In DNA, the CDR3 is TGCGCCAGCAGTGTAATCAGGGGAGAGACCCAGTACTTC.

This chain uses TRBV7-6 with TRBJ2-3; a possible D gene is TRBD2 (6 bases). Germline V gives CDR1 SGHVS, CDR2 FNYEAQ. Trimming removed 5 bases from V and 5 bases from J, with 11 bases in between. This CDR3 has 13 amino acids. CDR3 DNA sequence: TGTGCCAGCAGCCCGGGGGTCGGAGATACGCAGTATTTT. Encoded protein: CASSPGVGDTQYF.

CDR3 sequence: CASSLEGGGYTEAFF. The DNA of the CDR3 is TGTGCCAGCAGCTTAGAGGGGGGCGGGTACACTGAAGCTTTCTTT. This rearrangement joins TRBV7-9 to TRBJ1-1, with a tentative D call TRBD1 (6 bases). Per germline, CDR1 SEHNR and CDR2 FQNEAQ (reference sequence). V was trimmed by 1 base and J by 3 bases, leaving 12 bases between them. The CDR3 loop spans 15 amino acids.

The CDR3 nucleotides are TGTGCCAGCAGCACCCGGACTAGCGGGAGACTAGATACGCAGTATTTT. Its translation: CASSTRTSGRLDTQYF. The V and J genes are TRBV13 and TRBJ2-3; 13 bases line up with TRBD2. The J segment lost 5 bases and the V segment lost 5 bases, leaving 7 bases of the junction unmatched. Germline lookup yields CDR1 PRHDT and CDR2 FYEKMQ (reference sequence). This CDR3 spans 16 amino acids. The whole variable domain, remainder taken from reference TRBV13 and TRBJ2-3, is AAGVIQSPRHLIKEKRETATLKCYPIPRHDTVYWYQQGPGQDPQFLISFYEKMQSDKGSIPDRFSAQQFSDYHSELNMSSLELGDSALYFCASSTRTSGRLDTQYFGPGTRLTVL.

The chain uses TRBV27 and TRBJ2-2; no firm D call. Trimming took off 7 bases at V and 5 bases at J, with 5 bases between the two ends. This CDR3 spans 11 amino acids. CDR1 is MNHEY and CDR2 is SMNVEV in the germline V gene (reference sequence). This CDR3 reads CASTLTGELFF. The CDR3 DNA reads as TGTGCCAGCACCTTGACCGGGGAGCTGTTTTTT.

This sequence joins TRBV2 and TRBJ2-5; D is uncertain. The CDR3 covers 12 residues. Trimming stripped 5 bases from V and 7 bases from J, with 11 bases between. CDR1 is SNHLY and CDR2 is FYNNEI in the germline V gene. CDR3 sequence: CASSQVNWTQYF. DNA of the CDR3: TGTGCCAGCAGTCAGGTTAACTGGACCCAGTACTTC.

For this clone: This CDR3 is also generated by other DNA sequences in the sample. V gene TRBV9 combines with J gene TRBJ2-1; D is ambiguous. CDR1 is SGDLS and CDR2 is YYNGEE in the germline V gene. This CDR3 region has 16 residues. V was clipped by 4 bases and J by 0 bases, with 14 bases between them. DNA for the CDR3: TGTGCCAGCAGCCCAGTGGGCTCCCGCTCCTACAATGAGCAGTTCTTC. Residues: CASSPVGSRSYNEQFF.

To note about this clone: The conserved closing phenylalanine or tryptophan is absent in this CDR3, likely reflecting a read error. The DNA is left out, because the CDR3 cannot be placed on it with certainty; the CDR3 is given as TCRdb lists it. CDR3 sequence: CASSQTDRDRALWAI. The chain recombines TRBV4-1 with TRBJ2-3; the DNA was not compared with TRBD1, the D call given in the table. Germline V gene lookup returns CDR1 MGHRA and CDR2 YSYEKL. The CDR3 sequence runs 15 residues, both termini included.

V usage is TRBV28 and J usage is TRBJ2-2; D unclear. Trimming pared 2 bases from V and 0 bases from J, leaving 7 bases between. Germline lookup yields CDR1 MDHEN and CDR2 SYDVKM. The CDR3 is made up of 15 amino acids. CDR3 nucleotide sequence: TGTGCCAGCAGTTTAGAAAGGGCGAACACCGGGGAGCTGTTTTTT. Translating it yields CASSLERANTGELFF.

Comments on this clone: Other DNA sequences of this sample code for an identical CDR3. The rearrangement joins TRBV5-1 to TRBJ2-1; 7 nucleotides match TRBD2. CDR3 size: 13 residues. Germline V lookup: CDR1 SGHRS, CDR2 YFSETQ. V shed 4 bases and J 7 bases; nucleotides not matched to a gene: 5. DNA of the CDR3: TGCGCCAGCAGCATGGGACTACTGAATGAGCAGTTCTTC. This translates into CASSMGLLNEQFF.

As concerns this clone: Other DNA sequences in this specimen translate into the identical CDR3. The chain employs TRBV5-4 and TRBJ2-7; 7 nucleotides line up with TRBD2. V shed 0 bases and J 4 bases; nucleotides not matched to a gene: 7. The CDR3 extends over 15 amino acids. Germline V CDR1 and CDR2: SGHNT, YYREEE (reference sequence). The CDR3 DNA sequence: TGTGCCAGCAGCTTGGCCGGCGGGAGTTCGTACGAGCAGTACTTC. It is translated as CASSLAGGSSYEQYF.

This clone came up once. This rearrangement joins TRBV11-2 to TRBJ1-1, with D possibly TRBD1 on 5 matching bases. CDR1 is SGHAT, CDR2 FQNNGV, per germline. V dropped 3 bases and J dropped 3 bases, with 11 bases sitting between them. The CDR3 is 14 amino acids. The CDR3 DNA follows: TGTGCCAGCAGCTTCCTCGGGGGATACACTGAAGCTTTCTTT. Its protein is CASSFLGGYTEAFF.

This clone was detected only a few times. This rearrangement joins TRBV18 to TRBJ1-5, with D hard to call. Between the trimmed V and J ends, which lost 4 bases and 3 bases, there was a span of 13 bases. The CDR3 is 15 residues long. Germline assignment: CDR1 KGHSH and CDR2 LQKENI. The CDR3 here is CASSQAAPTNQPQHF. The CDR3 nucleotides read TGTGCCAGCTCACAGGCCGCCCCCACCAATCAGCCCCAGCATTTT.

DNA of the CDR3: TGTGCCAGCTTGAGGGGACCCCATTCCAATGAGCAGTTCTTC. It is translated as CASLRGPHSNEQFF. The chain couples TRBV6-5 to TRBJ2-1; D could derive from TRBD1 or TRBD2 (5 bases each). The V end was cut by 8 bases, the J end by 6 bases, with 17 bases between. Germline assignment: CDR1 MNHEY and CDR2 SVGAGI. This CDR3 spans 14 amino acids.

The count of this clone is one. The chain couples TRBV6-1 to TRBJ2-2; 11 bases line up with TRBD2. The germline CDR1 and CDR2 sequences are MNHNS and SASEGT. The CDR3 sequence is 19 residues long. With 3 bases clipped from V and 2 bases from J, the junction kept 11 bases outside the gene matches. The CDR3 loop is CASSEDSGRASGNTGELFF. CDR3 DNA: TGTGCCAGCAGTGAGGATAGCGGGAGGGCCTCGGGAAACACCGGGGAGCTGTTTTTT.

As DNA, the CDR3 is TGCGCCAGCAGTGAGCCGACACACAGGGAGCCTCGAGAGACCCAGTACTTC. Encoded protein: CASSEPTHREPRETQYF. The gene calls are TRBV10-2 and TRBJ2-5, with D possibly being TRBD1 (6 bases). Germline assignment: CDR1 WSHSY and CDR2 SAAADI. V was trimmed by 2 bases and J by 4 bases, leaving 20 bases between them. CDR3 length: 17 residues.

The rearrangement uses TRBV18 and TRBJ2-1; the D is unclear. CDR1 and CDR2 from the germline V gene are KGHSH and LQKENI. The CDR3 extends over 15 amino acids. Trimming took 2 bases from V and 1 from J, leaving 9 bases between them. CDR3 residues: CASSPRQASYNEQFF. The CDR3 nucleotides are TGTGCCAGCTCACCAAGGCAGGCTTCCTACAATGAGCAGTTCTTC.

This chain joins TRBV5-1 and TRBJ2-7, with 7 positions matching TRBD2. Germline trimming cut 5 bases from V and 1 base from J; bases unmatched to any gene: 6. Per the germline V gene, CDR1 is SGHRS and CDR2 is YFSETQ. There are 14 residues in the CDR3. Here the CDR3 reads CASRGRGSSYEQYF. In DNA form, the CDR3 reads TGCGCCAGCAGGGGCCGCGGGAGTTCCTACGAGCAGTACTTC.

The rearrangement links TRBV5-1 to TRBJ1-3; tentative D call: TRBD1 (6 bases). The V end was cut by 4 bases, the J end by 4 bases, with 24 bases between. Germline values: CDR1 SGHRS, CDR2 YFSETQ. This CDR3 has 18 residues. DNA for the CDR3: TGCGCCAGCAGCGAACGCCTGGGACATCCAAAGGCAGGAAACACCATATATTTT. Translating gives CASSERLGHPKAGNTIYF.

This chain links TRBV28 with TRBJ2-7; D could derive from TRBD1 or TRBD2 (6 bases each). CDR3 length equals 11 residues. CDR1 and CDR2 (germline): MDHEN, SYDVKM. The CDR3 DNA sequence: TGTGTAGCTGGGGGGCCCTACGAGCAGTACTTC. Encoded protein: CVAGGPYEQYF.

The genes are TRBV5-4 and TRBJ2-5; TRBD2 agrees at 9 bases. This CDR3 is built from 14 residues. J was trimmed by 5 bases and V by 5 bases; bases with no gene match: 7. Germline V lookup: CDR1 SGHNT, CDR2 YYREEE (reference sequence). In nucleotides, the CDR3 is TGTGCCAGCAGTTTAGCGGGAGCGCGGGAGACCCAGTACTTC. As protein: CASSLAGARETQYF.

This clone was seen only once. Other DNA sequences in this specimen translate into the identical CDR3. V usage is TRBV5-1 and J usage is TRBJ1-1; a weak D match, TRBD1 (5 bases). Germline V CDR1 and CDR2: SGHRS, YFSETQ. V was cut by 0 bases and J by 5 bases, with 11 bases left in between. CDR3 length: 14 residues. The CDR3 here is CASSLASGGTEAFF. Here the CDR3 DNA reads TGCGCCAGCAGCTTGGCCAGTGGGGGGACTGAAGCTTTCTTT.